Following are 4 T cell receptor beta chains from one sample sequenced in a study of T cells in Graves' hyperthyroidism and ophthalmopathy. Amplified TCR beta CDR3 regions derived from RNA transcripts. The HTBI primer set served for first-round RT-PCR of the TCR CDR3. TCRdb redid the calling of the multiplex PCR reads with MiXCR, one entry per CDR3 protein. The sample carries approximately 400,000 distinct CDR3 sequences, approximately 20% recorded once. The sequenced material came from blood. The receptors derive from a woman younger than 30 with Graves' hyperthyroidism.

At least ten counts were recorded for this clonotype. The chain couples TRBV19 to TRBJ2-7; TRBD2 matches at 7 bases. This CDR3 is built from 14 residues. CDR1 is LNHDA and CDR2 is SQIVND in the germline V gene (reference sequence). With 4 bases clipped from V and 4 bases from J, the junction kept 7 bases outside the gene matches. The CDR3, as DNA: TGTGCCAGTAGTACTAGGACTAGATGGTACGAGCAGTACTTC. Translating it yields CASSTRTRWYEQYF. Supplemented by reference TRBV19 and TRBJ2-7, the full variable domain reads DGGITQSPKYLFRKEGQNVTLSCEQNLNHDAMYWYRQDPGQGLRLIYYSQIVNDFQKGDIAEGYSVSREKKESFPLTVTSAQKNPTAFYLCASSTRTRWYEQYFGPGTRLTVT.

This clonotype was seen at least ten times. The CDR3 is CAVDLGTEAFF. CDR3 in DNA: TGTGCCGTAGACCTGGGTACTGAAGCTTTCTTT. This chain joins TRBV7-9 and TRBJ1-1, with D uncertain. The germline V and J ends were trimmed by 11 bases and 5 bases, with 12 bases remaining between them. Germline V CDR1 and CDR2: SEHNR, FQNEAQ (reference sequence). The CDR3 is made up of 11 amino acids.

Ten or more counts support this clonotype. V gene TRBV20-1 combines with J gene TRBJ2-2; the match to TRBD1 covers 7 bases. This CDR3 is 16 amino acids long. With V trimmed by 0 bases and J by 4 bases, 8 bases remained unmatched. Per the germline V gene, CDR1 is DFQATT and CDR2 is SNEGSKA (reference sequence). The CDR3 nucleotides read TGCAGTGCTAGAGAAAGGGGACAGAAGTGCACCGGGGAGCTGTTTTTT. Amino acid sequence: CSARERGQKCTGELFF.

This clonotype has at least ten counts. The chain employs TRBV10-1 and TRBJ1-5, with unresolved D. V lost 6 bases and J 7 bases, leaving 10 bases between the germline ends. CDR1 and CDR2 from the germline V gene are WNHNN and SYGVQD (reference sequence). This CDR3 has 12 amino acids. The CDR3 region is CASSETGQPQHF. In DNA form, the CDR3 reads TGCGCCAGCAGCGAGACGGGACAGCCCCAGCATTTT.